The 10 T cell receptor beta chains given below trace back to one sample, sequenced in a study of cytomegalovirus exposure and HLA in healthy donors. The PCR contained 60 Vbeta and 13 Jbeta primers. TCRdb keeps only in-frame clones here, not all; method: immunoSEQ multiplex PCR. The sample includes about 65,000 clones, 78% of them seen just once. Sequenced: PBMCs. The receptors originated from a girl under 18 in good health and CMV-seropositive.

The genes are TRBV5-1 and TRBJ2-5; no clear D gene. The length of the CDR3 is 12 residues. Trimming pared 5 bases from V and 3 bases from J, leaving 8 bases between. Germline V gene sequence: CDR1 SGHRS, CDR2 YFSETQ. CDR3 DNA: TGCGCCAGCAGTGGGCCGGAAGAGACCCAGTACTTC. The encoded protein is CASSGPEETQYF.

This CDR3 reads CASGMNRGPYEQYF. In nucleotides, the CDR3 is TGTGCCAGCGGAATGAACAGGGGGCCCTACGAGCAGTACTTC. V usage is TRBV2 and J usage is TRBJ2-7; TRBD1 matches 9 bases. With 8 bases clipped from V and 2 bases from J, the junction kept 7 bases outside the gene matches. The CDR3 loop spans 14 amino acids. CDR1 and CDR2 from the germline V gene are SNHLY and FYNNEI.

The V call is TRBV19, the J call TRBJ2-7; 11 bases match TRBD1. The V gene end was trimmed by 2 bases and the J gene end by 6 bases; junction bases not matched to a gene: 3. Looked up from germline, CDR1 is LNHDA and CDR2 is SQIVND (reference sequence). The CDR3 totals 14 residues. The CDR3 nucleotides are TGTGCCAGTAGTATAACCGGGACAGGGGGCGAGCAGTACTTC. Its protein is CASSITGTGGEQYF.

As DNA, the CDR3 is TGCGCCAGCAGCGCCCGACTCAGCTCCTACAATGAGCAGTTCTTC. Protein product: CASSARLSSYNEQFF. The chain employs TRBV4-1 and TRBJ2-1; D call uncertain. The CDR3 covers 15 residues. V shed 5 bases and J shed 0 bases, with 11 bases lying between them. Per the germline V gene, CDR1 is MGHRA and CDR2 is YSYEKL.

This clone was observed a few times. V gene TRBV5-4 combines with J gene TRBJ1-1; D is unresolved. From germline, CDR1 is SGHNT and CDR2 YYREEE (reference sequence). This CDR3 contains 14 residues. Trimming took off 5 bases at V and 1 base at J, with 12 bases between the two ends. The CDR3 DNA reads as TGTGCCAGCAGACCCGAGATTGGGAACACTGAAGCTTTCTTT. Encoded protein: CASRPEIGNTEAFF.

The chain recombines TRBV6-5 with TRBJ2-7; D possibly corresponds to TRBD2 (7 bases). There are 14 residues in the CDR3. In germline, CDR1 is MNHEY, CDR2 SVGAGI. With 7 bases removed from V and 2 bases from J, the gap between germline ends came to 15 bases. CDR3 in amino acids: CASKWSGGPYEQYF. The CDR3 nucleotides are TGTGCCAGCAAATGGTCGGGGGGCCCCTACGAGCAGTACTTC.

The chain joins TRBV18 to TRBJ2-7; weak D call: TRBD1 (7 bases). The CDR3 is 15 residues long. From germline, CDR1 is KGHSH and CDR2 LQKENI. V was cut by 3 bases and J by 3 bases, with 15 bases left in between. CDR3 coding DNA: TGTGCCAGCTCACCCGGCGGGACAGAAAGCTACGAGCAGTACTTC. This codes for CASSPGGTESYEQYF.

In its sample, this clone was seen once. This chain connects TRBV7-2 to TRBJ2-1; 7 positions agree with TRBD1. Unmatched junction bases numbered 5, after V lost 5 bases and J lost 4 bases. CDR3 size: 14 residues. Germline V gives CDR1 SGHTA, CDR2 FQGNSA. CDR3 nucleotides: TGTGCCAGCAGCGCATACAGGGGTTACAATGAGCAGTTCTTC. Translated, it gives CASSAYRGYNEQFF.

This clone was recorded once. The V gene is TRBV19, the J gene TRBJ2-6; TRBD1 agrees at 10 bases. V dropped 1 base and J dropped 4; count of bases not matched to a gene: 10. The length of the CDR3 is 19 residues. Germline CDR1 is LNHDA and CDR2 is SQIVND (reference sequence). The CDR3 sequence is CASSIVRGTGALGANVLTF. The CDR3 coding sequence is TGTGCCAGTAGTATAGTACGGGGGACAGGGGCGCTGGGGGCCAACGTCCTGACTTTC. Full variable domain (remainder filled in from reference TRBV19 and TRBJ2-6): DGGITQSPKYLFRKEGQNVTLSCEQNLNHDAMYWYRQDPGQGLRLIYYSQIVNDFQKGDIAEGYSVSREKKESFPLTVTSAQKNPTAFYLCASSIVRGTGALGANVLTFGAGSRLTVL.

The chain employs TRBV7-2 and TRBJ1-2; 8 bases align to TRBD1. Germline assignment: CDR1 SGHTA and CDR2 FQGNSA. Trimming removed 5 bases from V and 5 bases from J; junction bases left unmatched: 4. CDR3 length: 13 amino acids. For the CDR3, the DNA is TGTGCCAGCAGCCTCACAGGGGGGTATGGCTACACCTTC. Translation: CASSLTGGYGYTF.